The 14 T cell receptor beta chains listed next were all sequenced from one sample in a study of monozygotic twins with cystic fibrosis. The table came from immunoSEQ multiplex PCR; TCRdb's copy has only in-frame clones and leaves some out. The sample lists tens of thousands of clones, approximately 92% occurring once. Material for sequencing was blood. Receptor source: a girl aged 2-10 years with cystic fibrosis.

CDR3 DNA sequence: TGCAGCGTTGGAAACGAGGGGGCCCGGTACGAGCAGTACTTC. This codes for CSVGNEGARYEQYF. The chain uses TRBV29-1 and TRBJ2-7, with 7 bases that match TRBD1. Per germline, CDR1 SQVTM and CDR2 ANQGSEA. J lost 4 bases, V lost 4 bases, and 10 bases had no gene match. The CDR3 has 14 amino acids.

This sequence joins TRBV11-2 and TRBJ1-1; D is uncertain. Germline values: CDR1 SGHAT, CDR2 FQNNGV. The V end was cut by 1 base, the J end by 2 bases, with 17 bases between. CDR3 length equals 17 residues. For the CDR3, the DNA is TGTGCCAGCAGCTTAGGGGTTCGCGCCTTTGGCAACACTGAAGCTTTCTTT. It yields the protein CASSLGVRAFGNTEAFF. The full variable domain, in which reference TRBV11-2 and TRBJ1-1 provide the parts outside the CDR3, is EAGVAQSPRYKIIEKRQSVAFWCNPISGHATLYWYQQILGQGPKLLIQFQNNGVVDDSQLPKDRFSAERLKGVDSTLKIQPAKLEDSAVYLCASSLGVRAFGNTEAFFGQGTRLTVV.

This chain joins TRBV4-1 and TRBJ2-7; TRBD1 matches at 8 bases. Germline-derived CDR1 and CDR2 are MGHRA and YSYEKL. The CDR3 consists of 17 residues. V trimming: 1 base; J trimming: 5 bases; junction bases outside the gene matches: 13. The CDR3 DNA reads TGCGCCAGCAGCCAAGCGGACCTTTTTAGCAGGGGGCACGAGCAGTACTTC. Translating gives CASSQADLFSRGHEQYF.

This clone was counted a few times. V is TRBV7-9 and J is TRBJ2-7; 10 bases line up with TRBD1. V trimming: 4 bases; J trimming: 2 bases; junction bases outside the gene matches: 5. This CDR3 contains 15 residues. CDR1 is SEHNR and CDR2 is FQNEAQ in the germline V gene (reference sequence). CDR3 protein: CASSSPGQGTYEQYF. The CDR3 DNA reads TGTGCCAGCAGCTCGCCGGGACAGGGGACCTACGAGCAGTACTTC.

The V call is TRBV10-3, the J call TRBJ2-5; a possible D gene is TRBD2 (5 bases). The CDR3 is made up of 12 amino acids. Germline CDR1 ENHRY, CDR2 SYGVKD. Trimming cost V 4 bases and J 5 bases, with 8 bases left between them. The DNA for the CDR3 is TGTGCCATCAGTGGCGGCGGGGAGACCCAGTACTTC. Its translation: CAISGGGETQYF.

This chain links TRBV28 with TRBJ1-1, with D unresolved. V gave up 1 base and J gave up 2 bases, with 8 bases separating them. The CDR3 spans 14 residues. CDR1 and CDR2 from the germline V gene are MDHEN and SYDVKM. CDR3 amino acids: CASSLLTRNTEAFF. The CDR3 bases are TGTGCCAGCAGTTTATTAACACGCAACACTGAAGCTTTCTTT.

The V gene is TRBV7-9, the J gene TRBJ1-6, with D tentatively TRBD1 (5 bases). The CDR3 runs 16 residues. V lost 3 bases, J lost 4 bases, and 13 bases lay in between. Germline V CDR1 and CDR2: SEHNR, FQNEAQ (reference sequence). The CDR3 coding sequence is TGTGCCAGCAGCTTGGGGGGGGGAGTGTATAATTCACCCCTCCACTTT. It translates to CASSLGGGVYNSPLHF.

This chain joins TRBV29-1 and TRBJ2-1, with TRBD1 matching over 7 bases. Losses at the gene ends were 6 bases for V and 0 bases for J; bases not matched to a gene: 14. The CDR3 sequence is 17 residues long. CDR1 is SQVTM, CDR2 ANQGSEA, per germline. This CDR3 is CSVAPWTGETSYNEQFF. CDR3 nucleotide sequence: TGCAGCGTCGCTCCGTGGACAGGTGAGACCTCCTACAATGAGCAGTTCTTC.

The chain is built from TRBV5-4 and TRBJ2-1; 10 nucleotides match TRBD1. The CDR3 consists of 20 residues. Trimming took 2 bases from V and 2 from J; bases not matched to a gene: 16. CDR1 SGHNT and CDR2 YYREEE come from the germline V gene (reference sequence). The DNA for the CDR3 is TGTGCCAGCAGCTTCAGTCGTGAGACAGGGGGCATGAACGCCTACAATGAGCAGTTCTTC. Residues: CASSFSRETGGMNAYNEQFF. The variable domain in full, completed from reference TRBV5-4 and TRBJ2-1, reads ETGVTQSPTHLIKTRGQQVTLRCSSQSGHNTVSWYQQALGQGPQFIFQYYREEENGRGNFPPRFSGLQFPNYSSELNVNALELDDSALYLCASSFSRETGGMNAYNEQFFGPGTRLTVL.

This chain links TRBV9 with TRBJ2-1; a possible D gene is TRBD2 (6 bases). Germline CDR1 SGDLS, CDR2 YYNGEE. CDR3 length: 16 residues. Deletions cut 0 bases from V and 6 bases from J, with 16 bases between. CDR3 residues: CASSVGRRANFNEQFF. Written as DNA, the CDR3 is TGTGCCAGCAGCGTAGGAAGGAGGGCTAACTTCAATGAGCAGTTCTTC.

CDR3 in amino acids: CASSPEGNVRNTEAFF. DNA of the CDR3: TGTGCCAGCTCACCAGAGGGTAATGTACGGAACACTGAAGCTTTCTTT. The rearrangement links TRBV18 to TRBJ1-1; unclear D gene. Trimming shortened V by 2 bases and J by 1 base, and 14 bases separated the two germline ends. There are 16 residues in the CDR3. Germline values: CDR1 KGHSH, CDR2 LQKENI. Full variable domain (rest looked up from reference TRBV18 and TRBJ1-1): NAGVMQNPRHLVRRRGQEARLRCSPMKGHSHVYWYRQLPEEGLKFMVYLQKENIIDESGMPKERFSAEFPKEGPSILRIQQVVRGDSAAYFCASSPEGNVRNTEAFFGQGTRLTVV.

The genes are TRBV5-8 and TRBJ2-5, with 10 bases matching TRBD1. Germline lookup yields CDR1 SGHTS and CDR2 YDEGEE. The CDR3 covers 17 residues. V lost 1 base to trimming and J lost 2 bases; unmatched junction nucleotides: 8. DNA for the CDR3: TGTGCCAGCAGCTTGTGGGGCCCGGACAGGGGGCAAGAGACCCAGTACTTC. Protein product: CASSLWGPDRGQETQYF.

The rearrangement joins TRBV5-6 to TRBJ2-7; D is perhaps TRBD1 (5 bases). Trimming removed 2 bases at V and 7 bases at J, with 13 bases between. The CDR3 spans 13 residues. Germline CDR1 and CDR2: SGHDT and YYEEEE. The CDR3 nucleotides read TGTGCCAGCAGCTTAGGCAGGGCCGTTGAGCAGTACTTC. It is translated as CASSLGRAVEQYF.

The chain is built from TRBV30 and TRBJ2-7; D gene unclear. Germline CDR1 reads GTSNPN; CDR2 reads SVGIG (reference sequence). CDR3 length: 12 residues. V lost 4 bases to trimming and J lost 2 bases, with 9 bases between them. Here the CDR3 reads CAWTGGTYEQYF. The CDR3 DNA is TGTGCCTGGACAGGTGGCACCTACGAGCAGTACTTC.